Listed here are 8 T cell receptor beta chains from one sample, sequenced in a study of CD8 T cells in Susac syndrome. Random hexamers were used to reverse transcribe the RNA input (about 0.5 to 1 ug). TCRdb used MiXCR to reprocess the immunoSEQ multiplex PCR reads, holding one entry per CDR3 protein. The sample records 150,000 to 200,000 distinct CDR3 sequences, 90% to 95% being singletons. The sequencing input was CD4+ T cells from PBMCs. These receptors came from a human donor in good health.

The chain couples TRBV12-5 to TRBJ2-3, with 10 bases aligning to TRBD2. The CDR3 sequence is 15 residues long. CDR1 is LGHNT and CDR2 is FRNRAP in the germline V gene. V trimming: 6 bases; J trimming: 6 bases; junction bases outside the gene matches: 9. The CDR3 is CASGFGMTSGDTQYF. CDR3 sequence (DNA): TGTGCTAGTGGCTTTGGTATGACTAGCGGGGATACGCAGTATTTT.

For the CDR3, the DNA is TGCGCCAGCAGCCAAGAGGGGGCAGCCTACAATGAGCAGTTCTTC. Amino acid sequence: CASSQEGAAYNEQFF. The chain links TRBV4-3 to TRBJ2-1; weak D call: TRBD1 (6 bases). The CDR3 totals 15 residues. V was pared by 0 bases and J by 2 bases, with 8 bases between. The germline gives CDR1 LGHNA, CDR2 YSLEER.

V gene TRBV12-3 or TRBV12-4 combines with J gene TRBJ2-1; TRBD1 might be the D (5 bases). The CDR3 spans 15 residues. The germline V and J ends were trimmed by 3 bases and 4 bases, with 13 bases remaining between them. CDR3 coding DNA: TGTGCCAGCAGTTTGCTCCGGAAGGGGTACAATGAGCAGTTCTTC. Its translation: CASSLLRKGYNEQFF.

The rearrangement uses TRBV6-2 or TRBV6-3 and TRBJ2-6; 7 bases are shared with TRBD1. Germline assignment: CDR1 MNHEY and CDR2 SVGEGT. Trimming cost V 7 bases and J 0 bases; bases outside gene matches: 9. The CDR3 is 17 amino acids. This CDR3 is CASKRRTGLSGANVLTF. In nucleotides, the CDR3 is TGTGCCAGCAAGAGGCGGACAGGTCTCTCTGGGGCCAACGTCCTGACTTTC.

The gene calls are TRBV27 and TRBJ2-7, with unresolved D. Germline lookup yields CDR1 MNHEY and CDR2 SMNVEV (reference sequence). The V end lost 4 bases, the J end lost 1 base, and 17 bases lay between the germline ends. The length of the CDR3 is 16 residues. The DNA for the CDR3 is TGTGCCAGCAGTTCGACCGGATCGGGTGGGTCCTACGAGCAGTACTTC. Encoded protein: CASSSTGSGGSYEQYF.

This clonotype has a single count. This chain joins TRBV7-9 and TRBJ2-1; D ambiguous. This CDR3 spans 14 amino acids. V shed 5 bases and J shed 3 bases, with 11 bases lying between them. Per the germline V gene, CDR1 is SEHNR and CDR2 is FQNEAQ (reference sequence). The CDR3 sequence: CASSPKAVYNEQFF. The CDR3 DNA sequence: TGTGCCAGCAGCCCCAAGGCGGTCTACAATGAGCAGTTCTTC.

This chain links TRBV7-2 with TRBJ1-1; 8 nucleotides align to TRBD1. The V gene end was trimmed by 4 bases and the J gene end by 0 bases; junction bases not matched to a gene: 4. CDR1 is SGHTA, CDR2 FQGNSA, per germline. The CDR3 runs 15 residues. For the CDR3, the DNA is TGTGCCAGCAGCTCCCTGACAGGGGTGAACACTGAAGCTTTCTTT. Its protein product is CASSSLTGVNTEAFF.

CDR3 sequence: CASSLYRGVNYGYTF. As DNA, the CDR3 is TGTGCCAGCAGTTTATACAGGGGAGTTAACTATGGCTACACCTTC. The rearrangement joins TRBV27 to TRBJ1-2, with 7 bases lining up with TRBD1. Germline V CDR1 and CDR2: MNHEY, SMNVEV (reference sequence). This CDR3 spans 15 amino acids. V shed 1 base, J shed 1 base, and the junction held 3 bases outside the gene matches.